The clone carrying this T cell receptor beta chain was picked up a small number of times. Antigen unknown. The CDR3 is 18 amino acids. J was trimmed by 8 bases and V by 1 base; bases with no gene match: 10. Germline V gene lookup returns CDR1 SGDLS and CDR2 YYNGEE. This sample is part of a study of shared clonotypes between healthy human individuals. Study-level results: A reduction in generation probabilities was seen for non-shared clonotypes relative to those shared by all four donors.

The method was immunoSEQ multiplex PCR; TCRdb's version includes in-frame clones alone and lacks a portion of them. Among under 850,000 clones listed, 72% were seen once. The origin of this receptor is a woman under 40 in good health. The chain employs TRBV9 and TRBJ2-1; TRBD2 matches at 15 bases. Sequencing was carried out using memory CD4+ T cells sorted from blood. Subset indicated: CD45RA-negative fraction. CDR3 DNA sequence: TGTGCCAGCAGCGTATCAGGACTAGCGGGAGGGCCTCTCGATGAGCAGTTCTTC. This gives the protein CASSVSGLAGGPLDEQFF. Full variable domain (missing parts from reference TRBV9 and TRBJ2-1): DSGVTQTPKHLITATGQRVTLRCSPRSGDLSVYWYQQSLDQGLQFLIQYYNGEERAKGNILERFSAQQFPDLHSELNLSSLELGDSALYFCASSVSGLAGGPLDEQFFGPGTRLTVL.